The text below deals with one TCR beta chain. Using immunoSEQ multiplex PCR, the repertoire was profiled, and TCRdb retains in-frame clones only, with some absent. The sample lists 14,000 or so clones; 85% to 90% were seen once. The CDR3 spans 14 residues. Germline loops: CDR1 SGHTA, CDR2 FQGTGA. V shed 5 bases, J shed 0 bases, and the junction held 3 bases outside the gene matches. This specimen comes from a study of blood T cell repertoires in COVID-19. The specimen was peripheral blood. The sequence was obtained from a human donor in a cohort sampled during active COVID-19. This rearrangement joins TRBV7-3 to TRBJ2-7, with 8 bases that match TRBD2. CDR3 in DNA: TGTGCCAGCAGCGCGGGGGGTAACTCCTACGAGCAGTACTTC. Translated: CASSAGGNSYEQYF. The full variable domain, rest sourced from reference TRBV7-3 and TRBJ2-7, is GAGVSQTPSNKVTEKGKYVELRCDPISGHTALYWYRQSLGQGPEFLIYFQGTGAADDSGLPNDRFFAVRPEGSVSTLKIQRTERGDSAVYLCASSAGGNSYEQYFGPGTRLTVT.